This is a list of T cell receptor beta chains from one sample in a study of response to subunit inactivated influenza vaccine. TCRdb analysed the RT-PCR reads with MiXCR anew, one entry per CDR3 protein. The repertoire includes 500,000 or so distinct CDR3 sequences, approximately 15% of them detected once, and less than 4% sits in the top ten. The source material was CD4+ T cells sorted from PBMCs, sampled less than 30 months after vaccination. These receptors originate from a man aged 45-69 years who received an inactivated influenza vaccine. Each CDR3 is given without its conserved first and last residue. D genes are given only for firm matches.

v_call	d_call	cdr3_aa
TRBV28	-	ASSLPYSASTYEQY
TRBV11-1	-	ASSWTDTQY
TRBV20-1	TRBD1	SAKLTGGRGTDTQY
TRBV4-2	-	ASSQDRADTEAF
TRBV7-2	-	ASSLVRTLTTDTQY
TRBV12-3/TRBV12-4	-	ASSLTLGDTQY
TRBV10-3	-	AISGPGTTGRDEQF
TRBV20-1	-	SARGDFSNEQF
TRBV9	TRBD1	ASSEIGTGFTEAF
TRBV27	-	ASKRGNSPLH
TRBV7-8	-	ASSWGRTDTQY
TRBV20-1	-	SASLGQGETQY
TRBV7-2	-	ASSPSGSFNYGYT
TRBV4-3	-	ASSQDRQGASGAF
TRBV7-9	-	ASSSDQKQY
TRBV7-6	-	ASSLWPGEKLF
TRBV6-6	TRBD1	AIRQGITDTRY
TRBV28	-	ASTQPDTANYGYT
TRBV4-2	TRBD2	ASSQGLAPLNEQF
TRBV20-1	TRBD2	SARDSGRAYEQY
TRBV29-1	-	SVAPAVGNEQF
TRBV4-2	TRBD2	ASSQDGLAGITGELF
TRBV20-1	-	SARDFRTGSGEQY
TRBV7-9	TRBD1	ASSIKAGTGGAEAF
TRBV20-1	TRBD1	SARGTGSTYEQY
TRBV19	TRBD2	ASSMSSGPPYNEQF
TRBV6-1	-	ASRETENEKLF
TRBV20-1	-	SARDGRVGDTQY
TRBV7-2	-	ASSLGSESSYNEQF
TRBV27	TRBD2	ASSFQSGSSIYEQY
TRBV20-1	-	SADETGASLFVGEQY
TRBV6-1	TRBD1	ASPTPPGQGLSPLH
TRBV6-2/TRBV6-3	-	ASSYFQGPIGELF
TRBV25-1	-	ASSETDSYEQY
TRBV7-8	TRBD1	ATADRGIRASYNEQF
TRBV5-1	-	ASSLAPSSTDTQY
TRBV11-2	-	ASSVRTANTGELF
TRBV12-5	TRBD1	ASGDGTGYEQY
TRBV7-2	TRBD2	ASSLGASGQETQY
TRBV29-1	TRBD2	SVERGNAVDTQY
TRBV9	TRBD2	ASSVVHSGLADTQY
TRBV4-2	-	ASSQAADRGYEQY
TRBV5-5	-	ASSLQGTSNQPQH
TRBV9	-	ASSVGQHTDTQY
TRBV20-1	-	SAGPQGRDTQY
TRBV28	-	ASSLLAGPNTEAF
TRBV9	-	ASSVGGETQY
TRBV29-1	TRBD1	SVELGTGVEKLF
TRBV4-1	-	ASSQDPRRGATNEKLF
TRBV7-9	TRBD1	ASSVGQGLTYNEQF
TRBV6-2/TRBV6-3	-	ASRLGPPYEQY
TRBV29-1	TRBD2	SVEVSAGSTDTQY
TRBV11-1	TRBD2	ASSRLAGTSGGYNEQF
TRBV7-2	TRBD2	ASRARTSGFYEQY
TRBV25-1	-	ASSEYGGGYNEQF
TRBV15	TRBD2	ATSSTPGLASTDTQY
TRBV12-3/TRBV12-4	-	ASGSGTENTGELF
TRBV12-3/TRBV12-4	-	ASRPSGSSNTEAF
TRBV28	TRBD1	ASSHPTGGNYGYT